The entry below describes one TCR beta chain. Its antigen target is currently unknown. One base away there is no much larger clone; base qualities are not given. The record originates from a study of blood T cell repertoires in COVID-19 (dated by TCRdb to the early 2020s). Broadly, across the study: Samples covering the acute and convalescent phases of COVID-19 were provided by collaborators in the United States, Italy and Spain. Samples were obtained from the ongoing ImmuneRACE study (first 160 participants) and from 1,254 subjects provided by 6 global collaborators. The material from the prospective study consisted of cDNA or gDNA derived from T cells, B-cell-depleted T cells, or PBMCs. HLA class I and class II types, where available, came from metadata supplied by the sample provider rather than from assay-based typing. The repertoires were released in a freely available public database intended as a resource for research on the immune response to SARS-CoV-2. Sample metadata almost always included a de-identified subject ID, COVID-19 status, age in years and sex. The dataset comprised deeply sampled blood TCRbeta repertoires from subjects exposed to, actively infected with, or recovered from COVID-19.

The paper as a whole reports these results and caveats: The quantity of clinical and demographic metadata differed by source and by participant and was supplied without curation.

TCRbeta CDR3 regions were amplified from genomic DNA by means of the immunoSEQ Assay, a bias-controlled multiplex PCR. In the authors' own workflow: Nucleated cell counts per sample were estimated from amplification of reference gene primers within the assay. Sequence reads were collapsed and filtered to measure the absolute abundance of every unique TCRbeta CDR3 rearrangement. Productive Simpson clonality was computed per sample as the square root of Simpson's diversity index over productive rearrangements. Sourced from immuneACCESS, this table was stored by TCRdb with only in-frame sequences that have V and J called. A share of the clones is absent; for the studies checked, an unresolved V gene accounts for under half, and the remainder has no known explanation. D and trimming were read from the DNA, whereas the V and J calls and clone size are those reported in that table. The sample table records approximately 300,000 clones; roughly 89% of these occur just once. In total, the top ten clones hold roughly 1% of the sample.

Sequences LGHNA (CDR1) and YSLEER (CDR2) are obtained from the germline V gene. Trimming at the junction amounts to 2 bases on V and 3 bases on J, and the germline ends lie 2 bases apart. The CDR3, cysteine through phenylalanine, is 11 amino acids long. Only the CDR3 portion is preserved as DNA: 33 bases, with reading frame beginning at the first base. One collaborating source in Seattle enrolled patients while the patients were actively infected and followed the patients over time throughout the course of disease. Whole blood was collected in K2EDTA tubes by collaborating institutions according to the institutions' own protocols. For TCRbeta analysis, collaborator samples were shipped as frozen whole blood, as isolated PBMCs, or as DNA extracted from either sample type.

The specimen was peripheral blood. This receptor chain uses TRBV4-3 and TRBJ2-7, with no confident D gene call. The sequence was collected from a middle-aged woman with COVID-19, enrolled during active disease. The CDR3 corresponds to CASSQLYEQYF. The DNA sequence is TGCGCCAGCAGCCAACTCTACGAGCAGTACTTC.